This T cell receptor (beta chain) appears in the sequencing data of a study of Ad26.COV2.S vaccination and SARS-CoV-2 variants. Study context: The donor participated in the COV1001 trial, in its Ad26.COV2.S arm. Intramuscular Ad26.COV2.S at 5x10^10 or 1x10^11 viral particles.

Germline CDR1 reads LGHDT; CDR2 reads YNNKEL (reference sequence). This CDR3 region has 14 residues. The V gene lost 2 bases and the J gene lost 0 bases, with 7 bases spanning the gap. This clone appeared a few times. Treatment in this sample: roughly 20 received Ad26.COV2.S at low or high dose, single or two shots; about 5 received placebo; per-sample allocation not given. Day 63 after the first injection of vaccine or placebo was the sampling time. Measured with immunoSEQ multiplex PCR; TCRdb has only the in-frame clones, and not every one. The sample consists of over 400,000 clones, roughly nine tenths of them appearing once.

The material was peripheral blood, obtained in a trial of Ad26.COV2.S vaccine versus placebo. This clonotype originated in a person aged 18 to 65 who received the Ad26.COV2.S COVID-19 vaccine or a placebo. The V and J genes are TRBV3-1 (or the pseudogene TRBV3-2) and TRBJ1-2; D possibly corresponds to TRBD1 (6 bases). CDR3 loop: CASSQRTANYGYTF. The CDR3 DNA is TGTGCCAGCAGCCAACGGACAGCTAACTATGGCTACACCTTC.